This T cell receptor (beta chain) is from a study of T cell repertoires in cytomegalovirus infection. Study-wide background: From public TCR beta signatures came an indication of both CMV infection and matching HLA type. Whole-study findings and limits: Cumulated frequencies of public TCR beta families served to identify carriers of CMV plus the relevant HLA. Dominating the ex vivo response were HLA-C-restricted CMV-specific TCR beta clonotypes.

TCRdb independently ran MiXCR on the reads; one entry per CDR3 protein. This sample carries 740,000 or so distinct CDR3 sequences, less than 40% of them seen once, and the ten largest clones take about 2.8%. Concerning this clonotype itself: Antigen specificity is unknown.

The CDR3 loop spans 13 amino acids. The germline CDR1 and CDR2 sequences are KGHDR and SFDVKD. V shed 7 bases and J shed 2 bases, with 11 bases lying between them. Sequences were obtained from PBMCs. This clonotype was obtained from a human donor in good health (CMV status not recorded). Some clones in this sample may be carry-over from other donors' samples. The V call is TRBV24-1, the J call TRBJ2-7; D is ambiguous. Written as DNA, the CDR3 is TGTGCCACCAGCCGCGGCGGAGCCTACGAGCAGTACTTC. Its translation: CATSRGGAYEQYF.